These 32 T cell receptor beta chains were all obtained from the same sample, sequenced in a study of blood T cell repertoires in COVID-19. Profiled with immunoSEQ multiplex PCR; TCRdb holds only in-frame clones, not every one. This sample has roughly 330,000 clones, with roughly 90% found just once. The source material was peripheral blood. These receptors were collected from a young man who had recovered from COVID-19.

The chain joins TRBV7-9 to TRBJ1-4; D not resolved. The germline CDR1 and CDR2 sequences are SEHNR and FQNEAQ (reference sequence). V lost 4 bases to trimming and J lost 6 bases, with 15 bases between them. The length of the CDR3 is 15 residues. This CDR3 reads CASSSGPAVDEKLFF. CDR3 nucleotide sequence: TGTGCCAGCAGCTCCGGTCCCGCGGTGGATGAAAAACTGTTTTTT.

This rearrangement joins TRBV5-1 to TRBJ1-1; no clear D gene. This CDR3 contains 13 residues. Germline CDR1 SGHRS, CDR2 YFSETQ. V shed 0 bases and J shed 7 bases, with 10 bases lying between them. The CDR3 sequence is CASSLGQALEAFF. The CDR3 bases are TGCGCCAGCAGCTTGGGGCAGGCCCTTGAAGCTTTCTTT.

The rearrangement uses TRBV12-3 or TRBV12-4 and TRBJ1-5; D unresolved. This CDR3 has 13 residues. Trimming shortened V by 6 bases and J by 5 bases, and 11 bases separated the two germline ends. The CDR3 nucleotides read TGTGCCAGCAGCCCTCGCCGCGATCAGCCCCAGCATTTT. Its translation is CASSPRRDQPQHF.

This clone was detected once. V is TRBV6-5 and J is TRBJ2-1, with 16 positions matching TRBD2. With 8 bases clipped from V and 12 bases from J, the junction kept 10 bases outside the gene matches. Germline V gene lookup returns CDR1 MNHEY and CDR2 SVGAGI. The CDR3 runs to 15 residues. The CDR3 DNA follows: TGTGCCAGCGAAACGTACGGGACTAGCGGGAGGGTGCAGTTCTTC. Protein sequence: CASETYGTSGRVQFF.

Here the CDR3 DNA reads TGCGCCAGCAGCCCCGGGGCTAGCGGGGGGGCAGAGACCCAGTACTTC. This sequence encodes CASSPGASGGAETQYF. The rearrangement uses TRBV4-1 and TRBJ2-5; 12 positions match TRBD2. J gave up 4 bases and V 4 bases, and 7 bases lay outside the gene matches. Germline V gene data show CDR1 as MGHRA and CDR2 as YSYEKL. This CDR3 contains 16 residues.

The rearrangement joins TRBV10-2 to TRBJ2-5; 8 bases match TRBD1. This CDR3 comprises 13 residues. V was pared by 5 bases and J by 7 bases, with 6 bases of the junction left unmatched. Germline assignment: CDR1 WSHSY and CDR2 SAAADI. The CDR3 region is CASSLDRGGTQYF. The DNA of the CDR3 is TGCGCCAGCAGTCTCGACAGGGGTGGGACCCAGTACTTC.

V is TRBV4-1 and J is TRBJ1-2; possibly TRBD1 for D (6 bases). Germline V gene sequence: CDR1 MGHRA, CDR2 YSYEKL. Trimming took 2 bases from V and 7 from J, leaving 11 bases between them. This CDR3 spans 13 amino acids. The DNA for the CDR3 is TGCGCCAGCAGCCAACCCGACAGGACTGGCTACACCTTC. Protein: CASSQPDRTGYTF.

This chain uses TRBV3-1 (or the pseudogene TRBV3-2) with TRBJ1-1; unclear D gene. The germline V gene encodes CDR1 LGHDT and CDR2 YNNKEL (reference sequence). The ends were cut back, 0 bases at V and 1 base at J, with 9 bases in the middle. CDR3 length equals 15 residues. The CDR3 DNA reads as TGTGCCAGCAGCCAAGATCGGTTGAGGAACACTGAAGCTTTCTTT. It codes for CASSQDRLRNTEAFF.

The chain recombines TRBV27 with TRBJ2-1, with a tentative D call TRBD2 (6 bases). In germline, CDR1 is MNHEY, CDR2 SMNVEV (reference sequence). Trimming stripped 8 bases from V and 4 bases from J, with 18 bases between. The CDR3 contains 15 residues. DNA for the CDR3: TGTGCCAGCCGACTACTAGCAATCTCTTACAATGAGCAGTTCTTC. This encodes CASRLLAISYNEQFF.

The chain has TRBV4-2 and TRBJ1-2; TRBD1 might be the D (6 bases). V lost 0 bases to trimming and J lost 3 bases, with 17 bases between them. Germline-derived CDR1 and CDR2 are LGHNA and YNFKEQ. CDR3 length equals 17 residues. DNA of the CDR3: TGTGCCAGCAGCCAAGAGGGTCGGCAGGGGCGCTACTATGGCTACACCTTC. This sequence encodes CASSQEGRQGRYYGYTF.

V and J are TRBV7-2 and TRBJ1-2; 9 nucleotides line up with TRBD1. The CDR3 runs to 15 residues. Germline CDR1 is SGHTA and CDR2 is FQGNSA. V dropped 5 bases and J dropped 1; count of bases not matched to a gene: 5. In DNA form, the CDR3 reads TGTGCCAGCAGCCCCGCGACAGGGGGTAACTATGGCTACACCTTC. This sequence encodes CASSPATGGNYGYTF.

The rearrangement uses TRBV9 and TRBJ2-2; weak D call: TRBD1 (6 bases). The CDR3 sequence is 15 residues long. The germline CDR1 and CDR2 sequences are SGDLS and YYNGEE. Trimming pared 0 bases from V and 4 bases from J, leaving 10 bases between. The CDR3 nucleotides read TGTGCCAGCAGCGTAGGCCAGGGGCGCACCGGGGAGCTGTTTTTT. Protein product: CASSVGQGRTGELFF.

This rearrangement joins TRBV29-1 to TRBJ2-7, with TRBD1 identical over 9 bases. Germline loops: CDR1 SQVTM, CDR2 ANQGSEA. The length of the CDR3 is 15 residues. The junction had 8 bases not matched to a gene; V was cut back by 2 bases and J by 3 bases. The CDR3 DNA sequence: TGCAGCGTTGAATTCCTGGGGGGACAGGGCTACGAGCAGTACTTC. It codes for CSVEFLGGQGYEQYF.

This clone has more than one count but fewer than ten. The genes are TRBV6-5 and TRBJ2-2, with TRBD2 matching over 8 bases. The germline V gene encodes CDR1 MNHEY and CDR2 SVGAGI. The CDR3 consists of 16 residues. V was clipped by 2 bases and J by 3 bases; unmatched bases: 5. The CDR3 DNA sequence: TGTGCCAGCAGTTACGCGGCGGGGGGCTACACCGGGGAGCTGTTTTTT. This codes for CASSYAAGGYTGELFF.

The chain combines TRBV29-1 with TRBJ1-2; 7 bases align to TRBD1. From germline, CDR1 is SQVTM and CDR2 ANQGSEA. V dropped 7 bases and J dropped 8; count of bases not matched to a gene: 10. The CDR3 has 12 amino acids. CDR3 region: CSAPLGGGGYTF. CDR3 bases: TGCAGCGCCCCGCTCGGAGGGGGCGGCTACACCTTC.

The chain uses TRBV7-9 and TRBJ1-4; 9 bases line up with TRBD1. Per germline, CDR1 SEHNR and CDR2 FQNEAQ (reference sequence). Losses at the gene ends were 6 bases for V and 11 bases for J; bases not matched to a gene: 7. There are 13 residues in the CDR3. The CDR3 nucleotides are TGTGCCAGCAGACCGGGACAGGGATGGAAACTGTTTTTT. This translates into CASRPGQGWKLFF. The variable domain in full, with the rest retrieved from reference TRBV7-9 and TRBJ1-4, is DTGVSQNPRHKITKRGQNVTFRCDPISEHNRLYWYRQTLGQGPEFLTYFQNEAQLEKSRLLSDRFSAERPKGSFSTLEIQRTEQGDSAMYLCASRPGQGWKLFFGSGTQLSVL.

As concerns this clone: Within the sample, other DNA sequences also encode this same CDR3. V and J are TRBV5-1 and TRBJ2-7; D is possibly TRBD1 (6 bases). Trimming removed 1 base from V and 2 bases from J, with 7 bases in between. Per germline, CDR1 SGHRS and CDR2 YFSETQ. CDR3 length equals 13 residues. The CDR3 loop reads CASSLTGTYEQYF. The DNA of the CDR3 is TGCGCCAGCAGCTTGACAGGGACCTACGAGCAGTACTTC.

The chain is built from TRBV24-1 and TRBJ2-6; D perhaps matches TRBD2 (5 bases). This CDR3 spans 18 amino acids. Germline V gives CDR1 KGHDR, CDR2 SFDVKD. V lost 3 bases and J 0 bases, leaving 14 bases between the germline ends. CDR3 residues: CATSDTGNLNSGANVLTF. CDR3 bases: TGTGCCACCAGTGATACCGGGAACCTAAACTCTGGGGCCAACGTCCTGACTTTC.

The V gene is TRBV19, the J gene TRBJ1-1; TRBD1 might be the D (6 bases). This CDR3 has 14 amino acids. CDR1 LNHDA and CDR2 SQIVND come from the germline V gene (reference sequence). The V gene lost 3 bases and the J gene lost 4 bases, with 12 bases spanning the gap. CDR3 in amino acids: CASSIQGKGTEAFF. In DNA, the CDR3 is TGTGCCAGTAGTATCCAGGGGAAGGGCACTGAAGCTTTCTTT.

The chain carries TRBV4-3 and TRBJ2-7; 12 bases map to TRBD1. The CDR3 sequence is 15 residues long. J lost 6 bases, V lost 1 base, and 4 bases had no gene match. Germline V gene lookup returns CDR1 LGHNA and CDR2 YSLEER. This chain's CDR3 is CASSQGDRGHGEQYF. DNA of the CDR3: TGCGCCAGCAGCCAAGGGGACAGGGGGCACGGCGAGCAGTACTTC.

The V call is TRBV18, the J call TRBJ1-3, with D unresolved. The V gene's germline CDR1 is KGHSH and CDR2 LQKENI. The V end was cut by 3 bases, the J end by 4 bases, with 4 bases between. The CDR3 consists of 12 residues. DNA of the CDR3: TGTGCCAGCTCACCCCCGGGAAACACCATATATTTT. Protein sequence: CASSPPGNTIYF.

The CDR3 DNA reads as TGTGCCAGCAGCCAAGATCTCGGGTGGAGTGAAGCTTTCTTT. This translates into CASSQDLGWSEAFF. The rearrangement uses TRBV4-2 and TRBJ1-1; unclear D gene. With 0 bases removed from V and 7 bases from J, the gap between germline ends came to 12 bases. From germline, CDR1 is LGHNA and CDR2 YNFKEQ. The CDR3 contains 14 residues.

The J gene is TRBJ1-5, the V gene TRBV7-3, with a possible D match to TRBD1 (6 bases). This CDR3 is built from 14 residues. V lost 7 bases to trimming and J lost 7 bases, with 17 bases between them. CDR1 is SGHTA and CDR2 is FQGTGA in the germline V gene. CDR3 nucleotide sequence: TGTGCCAGCATCGTAAGGGGGGGTATACAGCCCCAGCATTTT. Residues: CASIVRGGIQPQHF.

This sequence joins TRBV7-8 and TRBJ1-1; D is perhaps TRBD1 (6 bases). The germline V gene encodes CDR1 SGHVS and CDR2 FQNEAQ. This CDR3 has 15 amino acids. With 5 bases removed from V and 7 bases from J, the gap between germline ends came to 20 bases. The CDR3 sequence is CASSLEVRTVREAFF. CDR3 nucleotides: TGTGCCAGCAGCCTAGAGGTCCGGACAGTTCGTGAAGCTTTCTTT. Supplemented by reference TRBV7-8 and TRBJ1-1, the full variable domain reads GAGVSQSPRYKVAKRGQDVALRCDPISGHVSLFWYQQALGQGPEFLTYFQNEAQLDKSGLPSDRFFAERPEGSVSTLKIQRTQQEDSAVYLCASSLEVRTVREAFFGQGTRLTVV.

V and J are TRBV6-5 and TRBJ1-2; 8 nucleotides line up with TRBD1. There are 14 residues in the CDR3. The germline V gene has CDR1 MNHEY and CDR2 SVGAGI. V lost 7 bases to trimming and J lost 3 bases; unmatched junction nucleotides: 7. The CDR3 sequence: CASNQGAQHYGYTF. CDR3 bases: TGTGCCAGCAATCAGGGGGCGCAGCACTATGGCTACACCTTC.

The V and J genes are TRBV7-9 and TRBJ1-1; 8 bases align to TRBD1. From germline, CDR1 is SEHNR and CDR2 FQNEAQ (reference sequence). CDR3 size: 14 residues. Unmatched junction bases numbered 9, after V lost 5 bases and J lost 7 bases. This CDR3 reads CASSLQGGIGEAFF. CDR3 bases: TGTGCCAGCAGCCTACAGGGGGGGATAGGTGAAGCTTTCTTT.

The chain links TRBV29-1 to TRBJ2-5, with D perhaps TRBD2 (5 bases). CDR1 SQVTM and CDR2 ANQGSEA come from the germline V gene. The CDR3 is 14 amino acids. V was clipped by 3 bases and J by 6 bases, with 17 bases between them. This CDR3 is CSVEILEESQTQYF. The CDR3 DNA sequence: TGCAGCGTTGAGATACTGGAGGAGTCACAGACCCAGTACTTC.

The chain is built from TRBV5-1 and TRBJ1-2; 11 positions match TRBD1. The germline gives CDR1 SGHRS, CDR2 YFSETQ. The CDR3 is 15 residues long. The V gene end was trimmed by 2 bases and the J gene end by 5 bases; junction bases not matched to a gene: 5. CDR3 residues: CASSFGQGAHYGYTF. In DNA form, the CDR3 reads TGCGCCAGCAGCTTCGGACAGGGGGCGCATTATGGCTACACCTTC.

This chain links TRBV7-2 with TRBJ1-3; tentative D call: TRBD1 (5 bases). CDR3 size: 16 residues. V gave up 1 base and J gave up 0 bases, with 10 bases separating them. CDR1 and CDR2 from the germline V gene are SGHTA and FQGNSA. The CDR3 spells CASSLDRTNSGNTIYF. In nucleotides, the CDR3 is TGTGCCAGCAGCTTAGACAGGACGAACTCTGGAAACACCATATATTTT.

This chain links TRBV10-3 with TRBJ2-2, with 10 bases lining up with TRBD2. Trimming took 6 bases from V and 1 from J; bases not matched to a gene: 8. The germline gives CDR1 ENHRY, CDR2 SYGVKD. The length of the CDR3 is 17 residues. CDR3 in amino acids: CAIRFGLAGENTGELFF. The CDR3 DNA sequence: TGTGCCATCAGATTTGGGCTAGCGGGAGAGAACACCGGGGAGCTGTTTTTT.

The chain employs TRBV2 and TRBJ2-2; D is unresolved. Trimming took off 1 base at V and 0 bases at J, with 6 bases between the two ends. CDR3 length: 15 amino acids. CDR1 and CDR2 from the germline V gene are SNHLY and FYNNEI. The CDR3 sequence is CASSEEVANTGELFF. The CDR3 bases are TGTGCCAGCAGTGAAGAAGTAGCGAACACCGGGGAGCTGTTTTTT.

V is TRBV11-2 and J is TRBJ1-3, with D possibly TRBD1 on 5 matching bases. CDR3 length: 13 amino acids. V lost 4 bases and J lost 4, with 8 bases in between. CDR1 is SGHAT, CDR2 FQNNGV, per germline. The CDR3 reads CASSYPGGNTIYF. The CDR3 nucleotides read TGTGCCAGCAGCTATCCAGGGGGAAACACCATATATTTT.